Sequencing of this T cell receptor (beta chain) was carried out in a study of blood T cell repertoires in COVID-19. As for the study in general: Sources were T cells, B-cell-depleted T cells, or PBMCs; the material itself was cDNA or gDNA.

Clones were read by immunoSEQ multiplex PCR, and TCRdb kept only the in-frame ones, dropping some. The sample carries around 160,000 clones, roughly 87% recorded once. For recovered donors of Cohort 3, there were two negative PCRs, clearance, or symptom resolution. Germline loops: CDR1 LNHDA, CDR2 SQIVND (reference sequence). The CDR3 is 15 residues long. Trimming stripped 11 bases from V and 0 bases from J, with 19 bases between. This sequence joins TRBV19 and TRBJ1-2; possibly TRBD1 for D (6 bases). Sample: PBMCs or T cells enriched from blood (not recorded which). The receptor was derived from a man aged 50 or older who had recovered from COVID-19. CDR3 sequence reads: CALSSGRGANYGYTF. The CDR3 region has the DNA TGTGCCCTCTCATCCGGCAGGGGAGCTAACTATGGCTACACCTTC.